This TCR beta chain was observed in a study of cytomegalovirus exposure and HLA in healthy donors. Study-level results: Many donors carried some public TCRs, although rarity characterized most TCR sequences.

This table comes from immunoSEQ multiplex PCR, and its TCRdb copy is limited to in-frame clones, with some not included. The top ten clones hold approximately 30% of a sample with roughly 150,000 clones, about 80% of them seen once. This clone is a singleton in its sample. The antigen remains unidentified. Separate from the roughly 730-subject first cohort, the approximately 120-subject validation cohort was the one that the donors belonged to. The clonotype originates from a man in his thirties or forties in good health and CMV-seropositive. The sequenced sample was PBMCs.

The CDR3 here is CSAGTGLGYGYTF. Here the CDR3 DNA reads TGCAGCGCCGGGACAGGGTTGGGCTATGGCTACACCTTC. The genes are TRBV29-1 and TRBJ1-2; TRBD1 aligns across 9 bases. Trimming took 7 bases from V and 4 from J; bases not matched to a gene: 7. There are 13 residues in the CDR3. Germline V gene data show CDR1 as SQVTM and CDR2 as ANQGSEA. Full variable domain (missing parts from reference TRBV29-1 and TRBJ1-2): SAVISQKPSRDICQRGTSLTIQCQVDSQVTMMFWYRQQPGQSLTLIATANQGSEATYESGFVIDKFPISRPNLTFSTLTVSNMSPEDSSIYLCSAGTGLGYGYTFGSGTRLTVV.